This T cell receptor (beta chain) derives from a study of CD8 T cells in ankylosing spondylitis. Whole-study findings and limits: The study identified a TCR beta motif of roughly eight highly homologous variants that appeared characteristic of ankylosing spondylitis blood.

By quantitative 5'-RACE with molecular barcodes, the TCR beta libraries were made. TCRdb independently ran MiXCR on the 5' RACE reads; one entry per CDR3 protein. The sample contains 100,000 or so distinct CDR3 sequences, approximately 9.6% of which appear only once. Concerning this clonotype itself: Its cognate antigen is unknown.

The V end was cut by 1 base, the J end by 1 base, with 7 bases between. Per germline, CDR1 MNHEY and CDR2 SVGEGT. The length of the CDR3 is 14 residues. The receptor's source is a male donor with ankylosing spondylitis. Sample: blood, either unsorted or a sorted T cell fraction (not recorded which). V gene TRBV6-2 or TRBV6-3 combines with J gene TRBJ1-1; the D is unclear. CDR3 DNA: TGTGCCAGCAGTTACTTTCCCAGGAACACTGAAGCTTTCTTT. It specifies CASSYFPRNTEAFF.